This T cell receptor (beta chain) comes out of a study of control samples from healthy donors and cancer patients (dated by TCRdb to the early 2020s). This clone was picked up one time. Its antigen is still unknown. Base qualities are not at hand, and no much larger clone is one base apart. Library method: the immunoSEQ multiplex PCR assay. The source is immuneACCESS, and TCRdb retained only in-frame sequences with V and J called. Part of the clones is not carried over; for the studies checked, unresolved V genes explain less than half of this, and the remainder is unexplained. The sample records around 99,000 clones, about nine tenths of which are singletons. The top ten clones comprise 4% to 4.5% of the sample. The clonotype comes from a human donor in good health. The donor label of this sample is uncertain. The sequencing sample was made of blood.

The nucleotides are TGTGCCAGCAGTGGTCAGGAGGAAGCCAAAAACATTCAGTACTTC. This gives the protein CASSGQEEAKNIQYF. The V and J genes are TRBV13 and TRBJ2-4; the D gene is perhaps TRBD2, from 5 matching bases. Reading the germline V gene (reference sequence) gives CDR1 PRHDT and CDR2 FYEKMQ. The CDR3, from cysteine to phenylalanine, totals 15 residues. The retained sequence is limited to the CDR3, 45 bases, with the frame set at the first base. V and J are truncated by 6 bases and 0 bases respectively, leaving an intervening sequence of 12 bases. Beyond the CDR3, the reference TRBV13 and TRBJ2-4 genes provide the residues; the full variable domain reads: AAGVIQSPRHLIKEKRETATLKCYPIPRHDTVYWYQQGPGQDPQFLISFYEKMQSDKGSIPDRFSAQQFSDYHSELNMSSLELGDSALYFCASSGQEEAKNIQYFGAGTRLSVL.